The 13 T cell receptor beta chains reported below all come from one sample, sequenced in a study of T cells in localized non-small cell lung cancer. The repertoire was sequenced with immunoSEQ multiplex PCR; TCRdb's copy has only in-frame clones and lacks some. The data hold roughly 1,700 clones, with under 20% observed a single time. The source material was normal lung tissue next to the tumor, sampled before any cancer treatment. The source of these receptors is a man aged 40 to 70 with stage II squamous cell lung carcinoma.

By frequency in the sample, this clone is large. This CDR3 is CASSIIGSGDTQYF. CDR3 coding DNA: TGTGCCAGTAGTATAATCGGGAGTGGGGATACGCAGTATTTT. The gene calls are TRBV19 and TRBJ2-3; possible D gene TRBD2, 6 bases. The V and J ends lost 2 bases and 6 bases respectively, with 12 bases between them. This CDR3 contains 14 residues. CDR1 and CDR2 from the germline V gene are LNHDA and SQIVND (reference sequence).

The chain is built from TRBV5-1 and TRBJ2-4; 8 nucleotides line up with TRBD2. After removal of 4 bases from V and 8 bases from J, the junction contained 8 bases not matched to a gene. The germline gives CDR1 SGHRS, CDR2 YFSETQ. This CDR3 has 14 residues. CDR3 in DNA: TGCGCCAGCAGCGAGAGCGGGAGCTGGGACATTCAGTACTTC. Its translation is CASSESGSWDIQYF.

The chain joins TRBV6-8 to TRBJ2-7; TRBD2 aligns across 7 bases. Germline CDR1 MNHGY, CDR2 SAAAGT. The V and J ends lost 3 bases and 3 bases, in that order; junction bases with no gene match: 8. This CDR3 contains 15 residues. The CDR3 loop is CASSYAVTGGYEQYF. DNA for the CDR3: TGTGCCAGCAGTTATGCGGTCACGGGAGGCTACGAGCAGTACTTC.

The table lists this clone with a few counts. The chain recombines TRBV5-1 with TRBJ2-2; maybe TRBD2 (6 bases). Trimming took off 0 bases at V and 4 bases at J, with 13 bases between the two ends. CDR1 and CDR2 (germline): SGHRS, YFSETQ. This CDR3 has 16 residues. CDR3 nucleotide sequence: TGCGCCAGCAGCTTGGACGGCGGGAAGGTCACCGGGGAGCTGTTTTTT. This sequence encodes CASSLDGGKVTGELFF.

The chain combines TRBV11-3 with TRBJ1-1; 8 bases align to TRBD1. The germline V gene has CDR1 SGHNT and CDR2 YENEEA. With 5 bases clipped from V and 2 bases from J, the junction kept 4 bases outside the gene matches. The CDR3 spans 14 residues. The CDR3: CASSPGGPNTEAFF. The CDR3 nucleotides are TGTGCCAGCAGCCCAGGGGGCCCCAACACTGAAGCTTTCTTT.

The chain links TRBV5-1 to TRBJ1-4, with 7 bases fitting TRBD1. The germline V gene has CDR1 SGHRS and CDR2 YFSETQ. With V trimmed by 0 bases and J by 3 bases, 2 bases remained unmatched. The CDR3 loop spans 15 amino acids. CDR3 in amino acids: CASSLVGTANEKLFF. The CDR3 region has the DNA TGCGCCAGCAGCTTGGTTGGGACAGCTAATGAAAAACTGTTTTTT.

In its sample, this clone was seen a few times. This rearrangement joins TRBV9 to TRBJ1-4; possibly TRBD1 for D (6 bases). V was shortened by 4 bases and J by 5 bases, with 15 bases between the two germline ends. The germline CDR1 and CDR2 sequences are SGDLS and YYNGEE. The CDR3 loop spans 15 amino acids. The CDR3, as DNA: TGTGCCAGCAGCACCCCACAGGGAGGGAATGAAAAACTGTTTTTT. It translates to CASSTPQGGNEKLFF.

This clone was observed many times. This chain uses TRBV11-3 with TRBJ2-3; TRBD1 might be the D (5 bases). V lost 2 bases and J lost 2, with 11 bases in between. The CDR3 has 15 amino acids. The germline gives CDR1 SGHNT, CDR2 YENEEA. The CDR3 DNA reads TGTGCCAGCAGCTTACAGGGTTACCCCACAGATACGCAGTATTTT. As protein: CASSLQGYPTDTQYF.

Judged by abundance, this clone is medium-sized. The rearrangement uses TRBV9 and TRBJ2-6, with 12 positions matching TRBD1. The CDR3 is 18 amino acids. V lost 4 bases to trimming and J lost 3 bases; unmatched junction nucleotides: 8. Germline CDR1 SGDLS, CDR2 YYNGEE. The CDR3: CASSLSGTGGLGANVLTF. The CDR3 DNA sequence: TGTGCCAGCAGCTTATCGGGGACAGGGGGCCTTGGGGCCAACGTCCTGACTTTC.

The chain couples TRBV29-1 to TRBJ1-3; TRBD1 is a possible D gene (5 bases). The CDR3 has 14 amino acids. V lost 5 bases to trimming and J lost 1 base, with 12 bases between them. The germline V gene has CDR1 SQVTM and CDR2 ANQGSEA. The CDR3 DNA follows: TGCAGCGTTAATGGGGGGAGTTCTGGAAACACCATATATTTT. This sequence encodes CSVNGGSSGNTIYF.

The DNA of the CDR3 is TGTGCCAGCAGCCCGGGGGGGGGCAACGCCTACGAGCAGTACTTC. Translating gives CASSPGGGNAYEQYF. The chain links TRBV28 to TRBJ2-7, with 8 positions matching TRBD2. Germline assignment: CDR1 MDHEN and CDR2 SYDVKM. This CDR3 contains 15 residues. After removal of 6 bases from V and 2 bases from J, the junction contained 9 bases not matched to a gene.

This clone was counted between two and nine times. The V and J genes are TRBV6-8 and TRBJ1-3; D unresolved. The CDR3 runs 15 residues. Germline V gene lookup returns CDR1 MNHGY and CDR2 SAAAGT. The ends were cut back, 3 bases at V and 1 base at J, with 10 bases in the middle. This chain's CDR3 is CASSYLKASGNTIYF. CDR3 sequence (DNA): TGTGCCAGCAGTTATTTGAAGGCGTCTGGAAACACCATATATTTT.

Only a few counts were recorded for this clone. The chain uses TRBV6-8 and TRBJ2-7; 8 bases are shared with TRBD1. The CDR3 totals 14 residues. V shed 10 bases, J shed 3 bases, and the junction held 11 bases outside the gene matches. The V gene's germline CDR1 is MNHGY and CDR2 SAAAGT. This chain's CDR3 is CAIRDGGQGYEQYF. Here the CDR3 DNA reads TGTGCCATCCGGGATGGAGGACAGGGCTACGAGCAGTACTTC.